One and the same sample provided the 5 T cell receptor beta chains below, sequenced in a study of sequential checkpoint blockade in melanoma. Assay used: immunoSEQ multiplex PCR; TCRdb lists only in-frame clones, some missing. The sample has about 840 clones; approximately 23% are singletons. This sample's treatment: randomized to nivolumab then ipilimumab (arm A) or the reverse (arm B). Specimen: tumor tissue (inferred from file names), collected from a patient given nivolumab and ipilimumab in sequence. Source of these receptors: a human donor with melanoma.

J is TRBJ1-4 and V is TRBV6-8, with D possibly being TRBD1 (6 bases). V lost 5 bases to trimming and J lost 11 bases, with 18 bases between them. The germline V gene encodes CDR1 MNHGY and CDR2 SAAAGT. This CDR3 has 14 residues. The CDR3 here is CASSPQGDLSKLFF. DNA for the CDR3: TGTGCCAGCAGTCCACAGGGTGATCTGTCTAAACTGTTTTTT.

This clone has a single count. The chain uses TRBV18 and TRBJ2-5; D gene unclear. Germline V gene data show CDR1 as KGHSH and CDR2 as LQKENI. Trimming stripped 3 bases from V and 1 base from J, with 6 bases between. There are 13 residues in the CDR3. The CDR3 is CASSPGLQETQYF. The CDR3 DNA follows: TGTGCCAGCTCACCTGGCCTCCAAGAGACCCAGTACTTC.

The chain recombines TRBV29-1 with TRBJ1-6; D is ambiguous. Trimming took 5 bases from V and 7 from J, leaving 12 bases between them. The CDR3 is made up of 13 amino acids. Germline CDR1 and CDR2: SQVTM and ANQGSEA. The DNA for the CDR3 is TGCAGCGTTCGTCGGAGTGACAATTCACCCCTCCACTTT. This encodes CSVRRSDNSPLHF.

This clone was observed a few times. The chain is built from TRBV2 and TRBJ1-6; D might be TRBD1 (6 bases). Deletions cut 6 bases from V and 0 bases from J, with 12 bases between. CDR3 length: 16 amino acids. CDR1 and CDR2 from the germline V gene are SNHLY and FYNNEI. The DNA of the CDR3 is TGTGCCAGCAGAGATAGCAGGGGCTCCTATAATTCACCCCTCCACTTT. It translates to CASRDSRGSYNSPLHF.

This clone was seen only a few times. The chain is built from TRBV30 and TRBJ2-5; the D gene is possibly TRBD1 (7 bases). The CDR3 is 12 residues long. Germline lookup yields CDR1 GTSNPN and CDR2 SVGIG (reference sequence). Trimming removed 4 bases from V and 4 bases from J, with 10 bases in between. The CDR3 bases are TGTGCCTGGACCCAGGGGGGAGAGACCCAGTACTTC. Amino acid sequence: CAWTQGGETQYF.